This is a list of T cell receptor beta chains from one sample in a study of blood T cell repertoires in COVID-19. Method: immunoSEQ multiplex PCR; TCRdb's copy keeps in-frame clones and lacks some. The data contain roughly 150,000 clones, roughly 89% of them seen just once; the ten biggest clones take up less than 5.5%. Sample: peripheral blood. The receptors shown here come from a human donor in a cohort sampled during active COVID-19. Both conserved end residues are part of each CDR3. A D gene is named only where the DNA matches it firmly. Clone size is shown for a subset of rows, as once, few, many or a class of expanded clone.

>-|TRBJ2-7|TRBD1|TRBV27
TGTGCCAGCAGTCCCCGGGACAGGGGGTTCTACGAGCAGTACTTC
CASSPRDRGFYEQYF
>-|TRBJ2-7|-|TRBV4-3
TGCGCCAGCAGCCAAGATCGGGAAGACGAGCAGTACTTC
CASSQDREDEQYF
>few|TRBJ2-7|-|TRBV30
TGTGCCTGGAGTACAGGGATAGGCGAGCAGTACTTC
CAWSTGIGEQYF
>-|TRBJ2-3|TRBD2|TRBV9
TGTGCCAGCAGCCTCCGCGGGAGGGCAGATACGCAGTATTTT
CASSLRGRADTQYF
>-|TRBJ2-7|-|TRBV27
TGTGCCAGCAGTGAGGCCCATCGAAACGAGCAGTACTTC
CASSEAHRNEQYF
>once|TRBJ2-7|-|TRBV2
TGTGCCAGCAGTGAAGCGTTCACCTACGAGCAGTACTTC
CASSEAFTYEQYF
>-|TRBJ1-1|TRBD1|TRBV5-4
TGTGCCAGCAGCCTGGGGACAGGCCTAAACACTGAAGCTTTCTTT
CASSLGTGLNTEAFF
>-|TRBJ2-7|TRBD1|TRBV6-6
TGTGCCAGCAGTAGACGACAGGGGGAGAACGAGCAGTACTTC
CASSRRQGENEQYF
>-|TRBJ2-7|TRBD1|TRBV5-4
TGTGCCAGCAGCTTGAGGGGGCGGGCCTACGAGCAGTACTTC
CASSLRGRAYEQYF
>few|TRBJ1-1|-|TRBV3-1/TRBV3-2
TGTGCCAGCAGCCAAGACCCCGGGGGACTACTCGACGAAGCTTTCTTT
CASSQDPGGLLDEAFF
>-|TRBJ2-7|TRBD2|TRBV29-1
TGCGCGGGAGCGGGTAGTCACGAGCAGTACTTC
CAGAGSHEQYF
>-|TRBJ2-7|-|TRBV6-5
TGTGCCAGCAGTATTCAAACAGGGCCCTCCTACGAGCAGTACTTC
CASSIQTGPSYEQYF
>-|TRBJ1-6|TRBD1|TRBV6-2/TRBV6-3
TGTGCCAGCAGTTACTCGACAGGGAATAGTTCACCCCTCCACTTT
CASSYSTGNSSPLHF
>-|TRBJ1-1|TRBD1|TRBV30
TGTGCCTGGAGTAGGGACAGGGACACTGAAGCTTTCTTT
CAWSRDRDTEAFF
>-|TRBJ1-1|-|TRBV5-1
TGCGCCAGCAGCTTGCCCAGGGGCACTGAAGCTTTCTTT
CASSLPRGTEAFF
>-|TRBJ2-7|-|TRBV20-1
TGCAGTGGTGGCAGGCCCTACGAGCAGTACTTC
CSGGRPYEQYF
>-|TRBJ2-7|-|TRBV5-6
TGTGCCAGCAGCTTGATGCGCTACGAGCAGTACTTC
CASSLMRYEQYF
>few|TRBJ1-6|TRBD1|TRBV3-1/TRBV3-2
TGTGCCAGCAGCCAAGGGGACAGGAATTCACCCCTCCACTTT
CASSQGDRNSPLHF
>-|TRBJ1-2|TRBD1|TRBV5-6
TGTGCCAGCAGCTACTGGTGGGACAGGGACGCTGACTATGGCTACACCTTC
CASSYWWDRDADYGYTF
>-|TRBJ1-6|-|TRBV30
TGTGCCTGGAAGCTCCCGGGACTTAATTCACCCCTCCACTTT
CAWKLPGLNSPLHF
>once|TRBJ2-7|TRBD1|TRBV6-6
TGTGCCAGCAGTTATTCCAGGGGGACCTACGAGCAGTACTTC
CASSYSRGTYEQYF
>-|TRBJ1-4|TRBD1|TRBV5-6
TGTGCCAGCAGCTTGATCCGACAGGGTAATGAAAAACTGTTTTTT
CASSLIRQGNEKLFF
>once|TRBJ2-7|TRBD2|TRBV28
TGTGCCAGCAGTTCCGGGACTAGCTATGACGAGCAGTACTTC
CASSSGTSYDEQYF
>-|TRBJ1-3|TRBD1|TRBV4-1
TGCGCCAGCAGCCTTGACGGGACAGGGGGAGGAAACACCATATATTTT
CASSLDGTGGGNTIYF
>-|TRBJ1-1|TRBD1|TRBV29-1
TGCAGCGTCCTTGGACAGGGGTTGGAGAACACTGAAGCTTTCTTT
CSVLGQGLENTEAFF
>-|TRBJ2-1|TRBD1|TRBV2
TGTGCCAGCGGGGACAGGGGGCAATCCTACAATGAGCAGTTCTTC
CASGDRGQSYNEQFF
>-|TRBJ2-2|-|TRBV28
TGTGCCAGCGCTATACAGGGTCCCACCGGGGAGCTGTTTTTT
CASAIQGPTGELFF
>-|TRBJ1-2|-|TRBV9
TGTGCCAGCAGCGTAGGAGGTAGGGGCGGAGGCTACACCTTC
CASSVGGRGGGYTF
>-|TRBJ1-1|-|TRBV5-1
TGCGCCAGCAGCTTAATGGGACAGAACACTGAAGCTTTCTTT
CASSLMGQNTEAFF
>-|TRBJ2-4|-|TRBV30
TGTGCCTGGAGTGTACAACATAGGGAGAGACCCAAAAACATTCAGTACTTC
CAWSVQHRERPKNIQYF
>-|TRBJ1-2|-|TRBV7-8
TGTGCCAGCAGCCTCATCGGTAGCGTGGATGGCTACACCTTC
CASSLIGSVDGYTF
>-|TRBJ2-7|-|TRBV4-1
TGCGCCAGCAGCCGGACCCCCGGGGTAGGAGAGGAAGAGCAGTACTTC
CASSRTPGVGEEEQYF
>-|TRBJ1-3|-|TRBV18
TGTGCCAGCTCACCAGTGGTCAGGCCGCCAGGTCGTGGAAACACCATATATTTT
CASSPVVRPPGRGNTIYF
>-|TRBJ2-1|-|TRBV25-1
TGTGCCAGCAGTGAAGTGACTCTCAATGAGCAGTTCTTC
CASSEVTLNEQFF
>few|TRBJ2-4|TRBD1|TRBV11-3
TGTGCCAGCAGCTTGACAGGGGTGAACAACATTCAGTACTTC
CASSLTGVNNIQYF
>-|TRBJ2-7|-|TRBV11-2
TGTGCCAGCAGCCCCCGTGGGGCCCCGGTTTCCTACGAGCAGTACTTC
CASSPRGAPVSYEQYF
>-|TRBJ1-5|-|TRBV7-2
TGTGCCAGCAGCTTAAACAGCTACAATCAGCCCCAGCATTTT
CASSLNSYNQPQHF
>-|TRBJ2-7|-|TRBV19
TGTGCCAGTAGTATTGCCAGCGACTCCTACGAGCAGTACTTC
CASSIASDSYEQYF
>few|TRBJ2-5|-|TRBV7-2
TGTGCCAGCAGCCCTGAGATAGTGTCGGAGACCCAGTACTTC
CASSPEIVSETQYF
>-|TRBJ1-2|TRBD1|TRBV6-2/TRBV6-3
TGTGCCAGCAGTTACGACAGGGCCTCGTATGGCTACACCTTC
CASSYDRASYGYTF
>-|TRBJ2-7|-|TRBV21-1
TGTGCCAGCAGCAAAAGCGGGAGGGCCGCCTACGAGCAGTACTTC
CASSKSGRAAYEQYF
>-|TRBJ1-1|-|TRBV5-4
TGTGCCAGCAGCCTGGACAGCAGAGAAGCTTTCTTT
CASSLDSREAFF
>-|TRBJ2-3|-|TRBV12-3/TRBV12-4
TGTGCCAGCAGTCCGAGAGATACGCAGTATTTT
CASSPRDTQYF
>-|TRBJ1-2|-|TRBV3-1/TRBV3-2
TGTGCCAGCAGCCAAGATGAGGCAGCTTATGGCTACACCTTC
CASSQDEAAYGYTF
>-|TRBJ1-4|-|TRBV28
TGTGCCAGCAGTTTATCCGGGAAGATCAATGAAAAACTGTTTTTT
CASSLSGKINEKLFF
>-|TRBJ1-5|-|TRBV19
TGTGCCAGTAGTATAGTCGGTAATAGCAATCAGCCCCAGCATTTT
CASSIVGNSNQPQHF
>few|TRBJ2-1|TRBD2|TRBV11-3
TGTGCCAGCAGCTTAGAGGGCGGGAGCACCTACAATGAGCAGTTCTTC
CASSLEGGSTYNEQFF